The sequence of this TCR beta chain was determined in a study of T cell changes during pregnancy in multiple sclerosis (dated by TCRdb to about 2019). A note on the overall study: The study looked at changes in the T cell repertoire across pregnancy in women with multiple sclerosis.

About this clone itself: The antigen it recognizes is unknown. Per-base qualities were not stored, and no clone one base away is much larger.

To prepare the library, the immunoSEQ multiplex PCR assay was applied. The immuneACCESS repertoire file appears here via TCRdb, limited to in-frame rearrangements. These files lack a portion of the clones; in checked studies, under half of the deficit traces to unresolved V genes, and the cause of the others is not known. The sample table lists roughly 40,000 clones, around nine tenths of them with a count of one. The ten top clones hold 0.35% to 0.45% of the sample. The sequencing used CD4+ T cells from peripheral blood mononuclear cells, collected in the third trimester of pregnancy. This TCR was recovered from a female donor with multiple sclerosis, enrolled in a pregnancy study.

The base sequence is TGTGCCAGCAGCTCGACAGCCGGGACAGGCAAGAACACTGAAGCTTTCTTT. This yields the protein CASSSTAGTGKNTEAFF. The chain uses TRBV7-9 and TRBJ1-1; TRBD1 agrees with 8 junctional bases. The CDR1 and CDR2 encoded by the germline V gene (reference sequence) are SEHNR and FQNEAQ. The V end gives up 4 bases and the J end 1 base, leaving 11 bases in the junction not matched to a gene. The cysteine opens and the phenylalanine closes a CDR3 of 17 amino acids. Here the CDR3 DNA is all that survives: 51 bases in frame from base 1. Where the CDR3 stops, the reference TRBV7-9 and TRBJ1-1 genes take over; the full variable domain is DTGVSQNPRHKITKRGQNVTFRCDPISEHNRLYWYRQTLGQGPEFLTYFQNEAQLEKSRLLSDRFSAERPKGSFSTLEIQRTEQGDSAMYLCASSSTAGTGKNTEAFFGQGTRLTVV.